This T cell receptor beta chain was captured in a study of blood T cell repertoires in COVID-19. Authors' data handling: Quantification of nucleated cells was approximated via reference gene primer amplification. Assay: immunoSEQ multiplex PCR; the TCRdb copy retains only in-frame clones and omits some. That table supplies the V and J calls and clone size; D and trimming were determined from the DNA. Of roughly 250,000 clones detected, around nine tenths appear once; the ten largest clones hold approximately 1.7%. The CDR3 covers 13 residues. Germline V lookup: CDR1 MDHEN, CDR2 SYDVKM. V was clipped by 4 bases and J by 10 bases; unmatched bases: 7.

The TCR was taken from a woman aged 45-59 years who had recovered from COVID-19. What was sequenced was PBMCs or T cells enriched from blood (not recorded which). The J gene is TRBJ2-1, the V gene TRBV28; 7 bases are a match to TRBD1. CDR3 in DNA: TGTGCCAGCAGTTCCCAACAGGGGACCGAGCAGTTCTTC. This translates into CASSSQQGTEQFF.